A single sample is the source of the 22 T cell receptor beta chains below, sequenced in a study of blood T cell repertoires in COVID-19. The method was immunoSEQ multiplex PCR; TCRdb's version includes in-frame clones alone and lacks a portion of them. Of 85,000 to 120,000 clones listed, about 82% are singletons. The sample was peripheral blood. The receptors were sampled from an elderly man with COVID-19, enrolled during active disease.

The V and J genes are TRBV7-2 and TRBJ2-2; 8 bases line up with TRBD1. With V trimmed by 6 bases and J by 4 bases, 10 bases remained unmatched. The CDR3 length is 16 residues. The V gene's germline CDR1 is SGHTA and CDR2 FQGNSA. The CDR3 coding sequence is TGTGCCAGCAGTTCCAGAGGACAGGGTTCCACCGGGGAGCTGTTTTTT. This gives the protein CASSSRGQGSTGELFF.

The chain employs TRBV2 and TRBJ2-1; 7 bases are shared with TRBD1. CDR1 SNHLY and CDR2 FYNNEI come from the germline V gene. The junction had 8 bases not matched to a gene; V was cut back by 8 bases and J by 7 bases. The CDR3 is 13 residues long. CDR3 amino acids: CASGTDRGNEQFF. DNA for the CDR3: TGTGCCAGCGGGACAGACCGAGGGAATGAGCAGTTCTTC.

The genes are TRBV9 and TRBJ1-1; 7 positions agree with TRBD1. Per germline, CDR1 SGDLS and CDR2 YYNGEE. Trimming at V came to 4 bases and at J to 1 base, leaving 7 bases not matched to a gene. CDR3 length: 15 amino acids. The CDR3 sequence: CASSPRQGENTEAFF. The CDR3, as DNA: TGTGCCAGCAGCCCTCGACAGGGAGAGAACACTGAAGCTTTCTTT.

The chain carries TRBV5-1 and TRBJ1-3; the D is unclear. Trimming stripped 7 bases from V and 2 bases from J, with 16 bases between. Germline V gives CDR1 SGHRS, CDR2 YFSETQ. The CDR3 has 15 amino acids. The CDR3 loop reads CASAEAYVAGNTIYF. In DNA form, the CDR3 reads TGCGCCAGCGCCGAAGCATACGTGGCTGGAAACACCATATATTTT.

The rearrangement links TRBV11-2 to TRBJ1-2, with D unresolved. The CDR3 is 15 residues long. Germline CDR1 is SGHAT and CDR2 is FQNNGV. Trimming removed 4 bases at V and 0 bases at J, with 12 bases between. DNA for the CDR3: TGTGCCAGCAGCTGGAATCGGAGAGCTAACTATGGCTACACCTTC. Its protein is CASSWNRRANYGYTF.

The gene calls are TRBV6-5 and TRBJ1-2; D is possibly TRBD1 (6 bases). The V end lost 2 bases, the J end lost 3 bases, and 13 bases lay between the germline ends. Germline lookup yields CDR1 MNHEY and CDR2 SVGAGI. The CDR3 covers 15 residues. In DNA, the CDR3 is TGTGCCAGCAGTTACGCAGGGGATGCATACTATGGCTACACCTTC. It codes for CASSYAGDAYYGYTF.

This clone was counted between two and nine times. The chain uses TRBV9 and TRBJ1-2, with D perhaps matching TRBD1 (6 bases). Trimming took off 0 bases at V and 7 bases at J, with 10 bases between the two ends. Looked up from germline, CDR1 is SGDLS and CDR2 is YYNGEE. CDR3 length equals 13 residues. In DNA, the CDR3 is TGTGCCAGCAGCGTAGGGACAGCTACTGGCTACACCTTC. Translation: CASSVGTATGYTF.

V and J are TRBV6-5 and TRBJ1-2; D is possibly TRBD1 (6 bases). CDR1 is MNHEY and CDR2 is SVGAGI in the germline V gene. The CDR3 runs 11 residues. The V gene lost 2 bases and the J gene lost 10 bases, with 8 bases spanning the gap. CDR3 region: CASSYRQDYTF. In DNA, the CDR3 is TGTGCCAGCAGTTACCGACAGGACTACACCTTC.

Remarks on this clone: This specimen includes other DNA sequences encoding the same CDR3. V and J are TRBV6-5 and TRBJ1-1, with a tentative D call TRBD1 (5 bases). This CDR3 spans 13 amino acids. V dropped 4 bases and J dropped 1 base, with 7 bases sitting between them. The germline gives CDR1 MNHEY, CDR2 SVGAGI. For the CDR3, the DNA is TGTGCCAGCAGTTTGACAGAGAACACTGAAGCTTTCTTT. Protein product: CASSLTENTEAFF.

This chain links TRBV7-9 with TRBJ1-1; TRBD1 matches at 7 bases. The trim removed 5 bases at V and 6 bases at J, leaving 6 bases unmatched. CDR1 and CDR2 from the germline V gene are SEHNR and FQNEAQ (reference sequence). CDR3 length: 13 amino acids. CDR3 in amino acids: CASSQGVVPEAFF. The CDR3, as DNA: TGTGCCAGCAGCCAGGGGGTAGTCCCTGAAGCTTTCTTT.

This chain joins TRBV9 and TRBJ1-2; a weak D match, TRBD1 (6 bases). The V end was cut by 0 bases, the J end by 2 bases, with 8 bases between. The CDR3 spans 14 residues. Germline V gene sequence: CDR1 SGDLS, CDR2 YYNGEE. CDR3 sequence (DNA): TGTGCCAGCAGCGTAGACGACAGGAACTATGGCTACACCTTC. Amino acid sequence: CASSVDDRNYGYTF.

The chain uses TRBV6-5 and TRBJ1-2; 7 bases match TRBD1. Germline CDR1 is MNHEY and CDR2 is SVGAGI. The ends lost 3 bases at V and 7 bases at J; junction bases unmatched: 8. The CDR3 extends over 14 amino acids. The CDR3 DNA follows: TGTGCCAGCAGTTATCCCGACAGGGCCGCTGGCTACACCTTC. This codes for CASSYPDRAAGYTF.

This rearrangement joins TRBV6-5 to TRBJ1-5; D might be TRBD1 (6 bases). This CDR3 region has 13 residues. The V and J ends lost 4 bases and 4 bases respectively, with 8 bases between them. Germline V gives CDR1 MNHEY, CDR2 SVGAGI. DNA for the CDR3: TGTGCCAGCAGTTCGACAGGAAATCAGCCCCAGCATTTT. Amino acid sequence: CASSSTGNQPQHF.

This chain uses TRBV6-1 with TRBJ1-3, with D possibly TRBD1 on 6 matching bases. The CDR3 totals 16 residues. Germline-derived CDR1 and CDR2 are MNHNS and SASEGT. Between the trimmed V and J ends, which lost 4 bases and 0 bases, there was a span of 13 bases. CDR3 protein: CASSAKGGDSGNTIYF. DNA of the CDR3: TGTGCCAGCAGTGCGAAGGGGGGGGACTCTGGAAACACCATATATTTT.

This rearrangement joins TRBV11-2 to TRBJ2-1; 11 bases fit TRBD1. J was trimmed by 8 bases and V by 5 bases; bases with no gene match: 11. The CDR3 contains 16 residues. CDR1 and CDR2 from the germline V gene are SGHAT and FQNNGV. The CDR3 region is CASSHAGTGGLDEQFF. The CDR3, as DNA: TGTGCCAGCAGCCACGCCGGGACAGGGGGACTTGATGAGCAGTTCTTC.

The chain recombines TRBV11-3 with TRBJ1-1; D is ambiguous. CDR3 length equals 14 residues. Germline V lookup: CDR1 SGHNT, CDR2 YENEEA. V dropped 2 bases and J dropped 1 base, with 8 bases sitting between them. CDR3 in amino acids: CASSLSGENTEAFF. The CDR3 bases are TGTGCCAGCAGCTTATCCGGGGAGAACACTGAAGCTTTCTTT. Full variable domain (outside the CDR3, taken from reference TRBV11-3 and TRBJ1-1): EAGVVQSPRYKIIEKKQPVAFWCNPISGHNTLYWYLQNLGQGPELLIRYENEEAVDDSQLPKDRFSAERLKGVDSTLKIQPAELGDSAVYLCASSLSGENTEAFFGQGTRLTVV.

This clone appeared once. V gene TRBV6-5 combines with J gene TRBJ2-3; the match to TRBD1 covers 9 bases. This CDR3 comprises 15 residues. With V trimmed by 6 bases and J by 0 bases, 4 bases remained unmatched. CDR1 is MNHEY and CDR2 is SVGAGI in the germline V gene. The CDR3 protein is CASSTGQGSTDTQYF. The CDR3 bases are TGTGCCAGCAGCACGGGACAGGGTAGCACAGATACGCAGTATTTT.

V gene TRBV11-2 combines with J gene TRBJ2-1; 8 nucleotides align to TRBD2. V shed 5 bases, J shed 6 bases, and the junction held 9 bases outside the gene matches. The germline V gene has CDR1 SGHAT and CDR2 FQNNGV. This CDR3 has 15 residues. CDR3 DNA sequence: TGTGCCAGCAGCCGAGGGGGGACTAGGAGCAATGAGCAGTTCTTC. This sequence encodes CASSRGGTRSNEQFF. Full variable domain (outside the CDR3, taken from reference TRBV11-2 and TRBJ2-1): EAGVAQSPRYKIIEKRQSVAFWCNPISGHATLYWYQQILGQGPKLLIQFQNNGVVDDSQLPKDRFSAERLKGVDSTLKIQPAKLEDSAVYLCASSRGGTRSNEQFFGPGTRLTVL.

The J gene is TRBJ1-5, the V gene TRBV27; TRBD1 matches 7 bases. In germline, CDR1 is MNHEY, CDR2 SMNVEV (reference sequence). V trimming: 2 bases; J trimming: 1 base; junction bases outside the gene matches: 2. CDR3 length: 15 residues. CDR3 coding DNA: TGTGCCAGCAGTTTAGAGGGGGCGAGCAATCAGCCCCAGCATTTT. This codes for CASSLEGASNQPQHF.

This chain connects TRBV2 to TRBJ1-1; TRBD1 is a possible D gene (6 bases). The CDR3 spans 12 residues. Germline CDR1 reads SNHLY; CDR2 reads FYNNEI. V dropped 6 bases and J dropped 8 bases, with 13 bases sitting between them. The CDR3 loop reads CASSYTGSEAFF. Here the CDR3 DNA reads TGTGCCAGCAGCTACACAGGGTCAGAAGCTTTCTTT.

V is TRBV6-1 and J is TRBJ2-7; 7 nucleotides match TRBD2. The CDR3 has 15 residues. Germline-derived CDR1 and CDR2 are MNHNS and SASEGT. V was clipped by 2 bases and J by 4 bases; unmatched bases: 8. The CDR3 loop reads CASSETGGSAYEQYF. In DNA form, the CDR3 reads TGTGCCAGCAGTGAAACAGGCGGGAGTGCATACGAGCAGTACTTC.

This sequence joins TRBV7-2 and TRBJ1-1; tentatively, D is TRBD1 (6 bases). The CDR3 spans 15 residues. V gave up 4 bases and J gave up 3 bases, with 15 bases separating them. Germline CDR1 is SGHTA and CDR2 is FQGNSA. CDR3 region: CASSSPQGADTEAFF. CDR3 nucleotides: TGTGCCAGCAGCTCCCCACAGGGTGCGGACACTGAAGCTTTCTTT.